These 8 T cell receptor beta chains originate from one sample sequenced in a study of blood T cells in healthy people across ages. A second PCR, run for about 7 to 11 cycles, used a sample-barcoded 5' primer plus a J-beta primer mix. TCRdb itself ran the 5' RACE reads through MiXCR, one entry per CDR3 protein. The data hold some 670,000 distinct CDR3 sequences, with under 65% observed a single time. Sequenced material: blood. The receptor source for this set is an elderly woman in good health.

V is TRBV20-1 and J is TRBJ1-5; D not certain. Germline CDR1 and CDR2: DFQATT and SNEGSKA (reference sequence). This CDR3 has 12 amino acids. Trimming removed 7 bases at V and 4 bases at J, with 11 bases between. The CDR3: CSVSRANQPQHF. The CDR3 nucleotides are TGCAGTGTCTCGCGGGCGAATCAGCCCCAGCATTTT.

The chain links TRBV6-5 to TRBJ1-2; D ambiguous. The CDR3 sequence is 17 residues long. Germline V CDR1 and CDR2: MNHEY, SVGAGI. Between the trimmed V and J ends, which lost 2 bases and 8 bases, there was a span of 24 bases. For the CDR3, the DNA is TGTGCCAGCAGTTACCAAGAGAGGACCCTTGGAAGGTGCGGCTACACCTTC. Translation gives CASSYQERTLGRCGYTF.

This clonotype was seen a few times. This chain uses TRBV20-1 with TRBJ2-1, with no clear D. This CDR3 has 12 amino acids. CDR1 and CDR2 (germline): DFQATT, SNEGSKA (reference sequence). Trimming removed 5 bases at V and 4 bases at J, with 9 bases between. The CDR3 nucleotides read TGCAGTGCTGCGCCCCAGTACAATGAGCAGTTCTTC. Its protein is CSAAPQYNEQFF.

A few counts support this clonotype. The chain employs TRBV11-2 and TRBJ2-2; D gene uncertain. The germline V gene has CDR1 SGHAT and CDR2 FQNNGV. Trimming left V 5 bases short and J 8 bases short, with 9 bases between. CDR3 size: 12 residues. The CDR3 DNA is TGTGCCAGCAGCCTAAACCAGGGGGAGCTGTTTTTT. As protein: CASSLNQGELFF.

The chain has TRBV20-1 and TRBJ2-3; TRBD2 is a possible D gene (5 bases). Trimming removed 5 bases at V and 4 bases at J, with 10 bases between. The CDR3 runs to 12 residues. Germline CDR1 reads DFQATT; CDR2 reads SNEGSKA (reference sequence). The CDR3 protein is CSAPRGADTQYF. The CDR3 DNA follows: TGCAGTGCTCCCCGGGGAGCAGATACGCAGTATTTT.

The J gene is TRBJ2-1, the V gene TRBV20-1; 14 bases line up with TRBD2. V shed 1 base, J shed 6 bases, and the junction held 2 bases outside the gene matches. The CDR3 runs to 15 residues. The germline V gene encodes CDR1 DFQATT and CDR2 SNEGSKA (reference sequence). CDR3 sequence (DNA): TGCAGTGCTAGAGTGACTAGCGGGGGGGTCAATGAGCAGTTCTTC. Translated, it gives CSARVTSGGVNEQFF.

Concerning this clonotype itself: A much larger clone is a single base away; this may be a read error. The gene calls are TRBV20-1 and TRBJ2-1; 10 nucleotides agree with TRBD2. Trimming cost V 6 bases and J 7 bases; bases outside gene matches: 9. Germline assignment: CDR1 DFQATT and CDR2 SNEGSKA (reference sequence). This CDR3 has 14 residues. For the CDR3, the DNA is TGCAGTGCGTCCACTAGCGGGACTCTTAATGAGCAGTTCTTC. Protein product: CSASTSGTLNEQFF.

This clonotype appeared a few times. The chain couples TRBV29-1 to TRBJ2-7; 7 bases are a match to TRBD1. V shed 6 bases, J shed 1 base, and the junction held 9 bases outside the gene matches. The CDR3 spans 14 residues. CDR1 and CDR2 from the germline V gene are SQVTM and ANQGSEA. The CDR3 sequence: CSVGGQSLSYEQYF. The CDR3 DNA follows: TGCAGCGTAGGGGGACAGTCTCTTTCCTACGAGCAGTACTTC.